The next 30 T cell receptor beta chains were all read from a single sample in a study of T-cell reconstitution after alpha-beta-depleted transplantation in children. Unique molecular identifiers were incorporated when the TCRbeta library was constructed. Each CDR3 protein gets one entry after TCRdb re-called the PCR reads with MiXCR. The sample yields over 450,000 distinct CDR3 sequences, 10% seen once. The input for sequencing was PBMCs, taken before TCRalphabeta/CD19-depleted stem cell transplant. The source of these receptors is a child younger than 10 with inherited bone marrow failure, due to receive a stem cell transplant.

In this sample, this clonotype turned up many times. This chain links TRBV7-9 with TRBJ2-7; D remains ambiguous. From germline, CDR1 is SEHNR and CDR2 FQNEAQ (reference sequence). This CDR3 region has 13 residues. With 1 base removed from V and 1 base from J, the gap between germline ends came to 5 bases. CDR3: CASSLEESYEQYF. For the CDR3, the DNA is TGTGCCAGCAGCTTAGAAGAGTCCTACGAGCAGTACTTC.

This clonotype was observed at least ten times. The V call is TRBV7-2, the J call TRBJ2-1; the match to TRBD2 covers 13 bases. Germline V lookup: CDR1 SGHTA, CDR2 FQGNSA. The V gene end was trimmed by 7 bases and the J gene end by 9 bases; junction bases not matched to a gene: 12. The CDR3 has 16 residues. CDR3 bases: TGTGCCAGCACCCAACTACTAGCGGGAGGGCCTAGTGAGCAGTTCTTC. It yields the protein CASTQLLAGGPSEQFF.

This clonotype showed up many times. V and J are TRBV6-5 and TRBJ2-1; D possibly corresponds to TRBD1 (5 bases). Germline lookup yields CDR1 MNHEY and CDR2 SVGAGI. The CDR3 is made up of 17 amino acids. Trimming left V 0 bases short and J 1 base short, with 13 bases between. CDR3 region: CASSYSNGAASYNEQFF. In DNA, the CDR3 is TGTGCCAGCAGTTACTCGAATGGGGCTGCATCCTACAATGAGCAGTTCTTC.

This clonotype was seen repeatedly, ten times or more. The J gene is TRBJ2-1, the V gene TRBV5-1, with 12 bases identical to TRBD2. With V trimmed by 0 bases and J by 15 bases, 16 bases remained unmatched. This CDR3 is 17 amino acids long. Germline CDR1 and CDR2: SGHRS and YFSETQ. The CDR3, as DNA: TGCGCCAGCAGCTTGGTCAGCCTGGGACTAGCGGGCCGAAATCTGTTCTTC. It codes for CASSLVSLGLAGRNLFF.

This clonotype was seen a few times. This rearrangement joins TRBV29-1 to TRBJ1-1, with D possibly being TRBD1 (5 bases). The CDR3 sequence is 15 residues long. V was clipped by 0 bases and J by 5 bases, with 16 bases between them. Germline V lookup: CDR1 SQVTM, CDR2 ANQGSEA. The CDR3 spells CSVEDLLGGRTEAFF. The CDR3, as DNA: TGCAGCGTTGAAGATCTCCTTGGGGGAAGGACTGAAGCTTTCTTT.

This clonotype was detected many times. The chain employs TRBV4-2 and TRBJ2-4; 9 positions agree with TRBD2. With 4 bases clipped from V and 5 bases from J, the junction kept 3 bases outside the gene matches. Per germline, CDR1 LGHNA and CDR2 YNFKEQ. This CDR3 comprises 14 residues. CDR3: CASSLASGENIQYF. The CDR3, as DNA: TGTGCCAGCAGCCTAGCTAGCGGGGAAAACATTCAGTACTTC.

CDR3 loop: CASSIPGYNEQFF. CDR3 coding DNA: TGTGCCAGCAGTATCCCGGGGTACAATGAGCAGTTCTTC. The chain is built from TRBV27 and TRBJ2-1, with a weak D call TRBD2 (5 bases). This CDR3 is 13 amino acids long. CDR1 and CDR2 from the germline V gene are MNHEY and SMNVEV (reference sequence). Trimming shortened V by 5 bases and J by 4 bases, and 9 bases separated the two germline ends.

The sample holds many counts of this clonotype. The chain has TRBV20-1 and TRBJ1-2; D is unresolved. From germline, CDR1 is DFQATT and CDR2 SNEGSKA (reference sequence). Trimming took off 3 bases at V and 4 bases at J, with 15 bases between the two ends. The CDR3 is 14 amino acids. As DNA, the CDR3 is TGCAGTGCTAGTAGCCTACAGCTCGCCTATGGCTACACCTTC. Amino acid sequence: CSASSLQLAYGYTF.

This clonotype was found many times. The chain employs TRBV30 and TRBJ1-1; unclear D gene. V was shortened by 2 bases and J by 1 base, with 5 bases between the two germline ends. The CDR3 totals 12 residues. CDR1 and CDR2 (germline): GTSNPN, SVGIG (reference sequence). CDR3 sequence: CAWSLGNTEAFF. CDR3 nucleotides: TGTGCCTGGAGTCTTGGGAACACTGAAGCTTTCTTT.

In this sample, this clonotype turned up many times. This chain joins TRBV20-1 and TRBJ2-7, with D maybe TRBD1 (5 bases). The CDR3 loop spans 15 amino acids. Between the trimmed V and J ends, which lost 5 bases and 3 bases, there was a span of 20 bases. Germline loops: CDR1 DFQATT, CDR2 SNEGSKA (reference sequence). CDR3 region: CSAHLLTALNYEQYF. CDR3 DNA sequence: TGCAGTGCTCACTTACTGACAGCCTTGAACTACGAGCAGTACTTC.

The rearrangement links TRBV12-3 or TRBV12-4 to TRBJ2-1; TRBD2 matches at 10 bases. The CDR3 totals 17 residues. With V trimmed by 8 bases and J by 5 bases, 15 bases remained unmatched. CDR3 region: CASGSPSGRVQNNEQFF. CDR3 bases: TGTGCCAGCGGATCACCGAGCGGGAGGGTCCAAAACAATGAGCAGTTCTTC.

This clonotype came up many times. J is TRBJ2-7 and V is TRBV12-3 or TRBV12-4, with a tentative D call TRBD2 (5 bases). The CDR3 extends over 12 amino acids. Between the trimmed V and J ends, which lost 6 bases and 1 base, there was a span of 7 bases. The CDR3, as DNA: TGTGCCAGCAGATGGGAGTCCTACGAGCAGTACTTC. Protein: CASRWESYEQYF.

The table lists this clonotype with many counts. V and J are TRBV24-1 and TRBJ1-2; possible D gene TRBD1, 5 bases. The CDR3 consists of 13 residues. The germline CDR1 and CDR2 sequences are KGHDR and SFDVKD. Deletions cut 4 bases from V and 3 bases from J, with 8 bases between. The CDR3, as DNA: TGTGCCACCAGTGAAGAGGGGTACTATGGCTACACCTTC. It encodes CATSEEGYYGYTF.

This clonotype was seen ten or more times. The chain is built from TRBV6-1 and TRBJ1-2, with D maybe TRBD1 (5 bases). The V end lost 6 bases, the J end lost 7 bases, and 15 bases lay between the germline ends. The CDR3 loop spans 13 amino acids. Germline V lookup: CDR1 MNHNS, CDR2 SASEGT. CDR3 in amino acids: CASRRGLVGGYTF. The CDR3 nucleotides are TGTGCCAGCAGAAGGGGTTTGGTCGGTGGCTACACCTTC.

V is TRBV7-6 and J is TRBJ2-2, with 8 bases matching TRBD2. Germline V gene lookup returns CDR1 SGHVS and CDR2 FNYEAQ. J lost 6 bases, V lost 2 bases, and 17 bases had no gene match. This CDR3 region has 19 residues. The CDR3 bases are TGTGCCAGCAGCTTACGAGCGGGAGCGCCTGGGTTAGGCCCCGGGGAGCTGTTTTTT. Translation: CASSLRAGAPGLGPGELFF. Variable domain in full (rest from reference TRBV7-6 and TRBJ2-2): GAGVSQSPRYKVTKRGQDVALRCDPISGHVSLYWYRQALGQGPEFLTYFNYEAQQDKSGLPNDRFSAERPEGSISTLTIQRTEQRDSAMYRCASSLRAGAPGLGPGELFFGEGSRLTVL.

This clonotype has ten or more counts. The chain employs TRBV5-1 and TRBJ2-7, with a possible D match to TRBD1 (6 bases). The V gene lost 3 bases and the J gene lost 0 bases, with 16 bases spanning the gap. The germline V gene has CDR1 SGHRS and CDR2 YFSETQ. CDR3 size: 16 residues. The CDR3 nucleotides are TGCGCCAGCAGCTGGACTTTGACAGGCCTCTCCTACGAGCAGTACTTC. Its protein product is CASSWTLTGLSYEQYF. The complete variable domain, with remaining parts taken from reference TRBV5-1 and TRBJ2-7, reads KAGVTQTPRYLIKTRGQQVTLSCSPISGHRSVSWYQQTPGQGLQFLFEYFSETQRNKGNFPGRFSGRQFSNSRSEMNVSTLELGDSALYLCASSWTLTGLSYEQYFGPGTRLTVT.

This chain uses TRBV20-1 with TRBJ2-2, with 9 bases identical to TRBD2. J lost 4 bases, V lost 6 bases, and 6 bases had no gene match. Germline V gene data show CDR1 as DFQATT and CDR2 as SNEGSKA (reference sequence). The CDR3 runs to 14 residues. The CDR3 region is CSAQLAGVTGELFF. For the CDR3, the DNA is TGCAGTGCCCAACTAGCGGGCGTCACCGGGGAGCTGTTTTTT.

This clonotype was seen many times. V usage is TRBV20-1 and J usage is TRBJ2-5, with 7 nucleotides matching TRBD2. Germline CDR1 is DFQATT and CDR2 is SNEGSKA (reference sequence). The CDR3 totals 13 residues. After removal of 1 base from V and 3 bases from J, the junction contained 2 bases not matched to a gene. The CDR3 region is CSARGDYKETQYF. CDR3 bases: TGCAGTGCTAGAGGGGACTATAAAGAGACCCAGTACTTC.

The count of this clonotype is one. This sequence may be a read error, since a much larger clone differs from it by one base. The CDR3 protein is CATSDSGDRTDTQYF. The CDR3 coding sequence is TGTGCCACCAGCGATAGCGGAGACCGCACAGATACGCAGTATTTT. The chain links TRBV24-1 to TRBJ2-3; tentative D call: TRBD2 (6 bases). Germline CDR1 is KGHDR and CDR2 is SFDVKD. Deletions cut 7 bases from V and 1 base from J, with 14 bases between. This CDR3 has 15 residues.

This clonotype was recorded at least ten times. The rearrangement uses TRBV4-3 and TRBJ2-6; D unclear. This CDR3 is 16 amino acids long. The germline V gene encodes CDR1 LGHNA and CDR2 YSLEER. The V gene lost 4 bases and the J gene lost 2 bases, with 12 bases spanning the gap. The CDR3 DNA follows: TGCGCCAGCAGCCGCGCGACCACGCCTGGGGCCAACGTCCTGACTTTC. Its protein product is CASSRATTPGANVLTF.

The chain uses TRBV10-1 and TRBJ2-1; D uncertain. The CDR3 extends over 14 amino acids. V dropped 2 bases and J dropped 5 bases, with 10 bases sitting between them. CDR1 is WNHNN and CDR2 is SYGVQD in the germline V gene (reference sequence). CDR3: CASSEARSDNEQFF. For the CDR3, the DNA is TGCGCCAGCAGTGAGGCGAGAAGCGACAATGAGCAGTTCTTC.

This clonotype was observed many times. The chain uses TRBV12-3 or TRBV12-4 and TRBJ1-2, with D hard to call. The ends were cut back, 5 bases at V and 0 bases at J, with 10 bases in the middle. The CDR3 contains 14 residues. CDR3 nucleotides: TGTGCCAGCAGTCACCAGGCCCCTAACTATGGCTACACCTTC. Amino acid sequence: CASSHQAPNYGYTF.

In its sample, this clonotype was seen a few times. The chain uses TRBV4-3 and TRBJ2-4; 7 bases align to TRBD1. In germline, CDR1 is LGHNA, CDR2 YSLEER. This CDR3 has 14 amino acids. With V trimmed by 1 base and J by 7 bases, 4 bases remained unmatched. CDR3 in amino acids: CASSQAPGGNIQYF. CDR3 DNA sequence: TGCGCCAGCAGCCAAGCCCCAGGGGGTAACATTCAGTACTTC.

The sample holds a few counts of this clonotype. The CDR3 DNA sequence: TGTGCCAGCAGCCAAGCCGGGACTAGCGGTGAGACCCAGTACTTC. As protein: CASSQAGTSGETQYF. The genes are TRBV7-2 and TRBJ2-5, with 11 bases aligning to TRBD2. CDR3 size: 15 residues. Per germline, CDR1 SGHTA and CDR2 FQGNSA. Trimming took 5 bases from V and 5 from J; bases not matched to a gene: 7.

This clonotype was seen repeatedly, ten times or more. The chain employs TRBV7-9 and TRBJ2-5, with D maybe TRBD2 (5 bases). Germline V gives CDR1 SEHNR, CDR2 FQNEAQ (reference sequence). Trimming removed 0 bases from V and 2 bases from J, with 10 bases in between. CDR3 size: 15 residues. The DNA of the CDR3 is TGTGCCAGCAGCTTAGCGACGGGCGGGCAAGAGACCCAGTACTTC. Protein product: CASSLATGGQETQYF.

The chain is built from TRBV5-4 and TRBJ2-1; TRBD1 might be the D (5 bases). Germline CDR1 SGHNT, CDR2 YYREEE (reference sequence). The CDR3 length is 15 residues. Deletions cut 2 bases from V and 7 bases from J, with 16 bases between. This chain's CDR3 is CASSFTRVFSNEQFF. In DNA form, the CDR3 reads TGTGCCAGCAGCTTCACCAGGGTCTTTTCGAATGAGCAGTTCTTC.

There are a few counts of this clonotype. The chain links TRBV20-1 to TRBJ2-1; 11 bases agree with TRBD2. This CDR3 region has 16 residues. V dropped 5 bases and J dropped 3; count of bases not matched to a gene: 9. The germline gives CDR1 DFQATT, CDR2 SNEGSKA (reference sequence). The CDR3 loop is CSAFKLAGVGYNEQFF. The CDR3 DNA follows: TGCAGTGCTTTCAAACTAGCGGGAGTCGGCTACAATGAGCAGTTCTTC.

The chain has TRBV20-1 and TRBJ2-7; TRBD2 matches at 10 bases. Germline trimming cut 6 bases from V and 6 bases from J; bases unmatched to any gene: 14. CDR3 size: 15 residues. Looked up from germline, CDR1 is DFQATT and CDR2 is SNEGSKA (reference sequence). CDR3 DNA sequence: TGCAGTGCCCCGCACCTACCTAGCGGGAGTACCGAGCAGTACTTC. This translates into CSAPHLPSGSTEQYF.

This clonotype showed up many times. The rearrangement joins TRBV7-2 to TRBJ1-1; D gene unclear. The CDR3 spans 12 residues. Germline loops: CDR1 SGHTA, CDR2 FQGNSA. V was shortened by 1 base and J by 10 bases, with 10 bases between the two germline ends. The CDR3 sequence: CASSLVARVAFF. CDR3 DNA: TGTGCCAGCAGCTTAGTTGCCCGGGTAGCTTTCTTT. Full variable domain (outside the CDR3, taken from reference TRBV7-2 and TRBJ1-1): GAGVSQSPSNKVTEKGKDVELRCDPISGHTALYWYRQSLGQGLEFLIYFQGNSAPDKSGLPSDRFSAERTGGSVSTLTIQRTQQEDSAVYLCASSLVARVAFFGQGTRLTVV.

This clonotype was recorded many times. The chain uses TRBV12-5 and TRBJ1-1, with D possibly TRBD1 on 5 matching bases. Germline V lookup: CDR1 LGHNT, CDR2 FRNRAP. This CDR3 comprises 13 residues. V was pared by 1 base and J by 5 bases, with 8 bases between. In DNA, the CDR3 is TGTGCTAGTGGTTTGGATGGGGGAACTGAAGCTTTCTTT. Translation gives CASGLDGGTEAFF.